The 7 T cell receptor beta chains below were found in one sample sequenced in a study of shared clonotypes between healthy human individuals. The table came from immunoSEQ multiplex PCR; TCRdb's copy has only in-frame clones and leaves some out. The sample lists about 500,000 clones; approximately 77% were seen once. The sample taken for sequencing was PBMCs. The source of these receptors is a woman in her 40s in good health. Some clones in this sample may be carry-over from other donors' samples.

This clone was seen once. J is TRBJ2-5 and V is TRBV15; TRBD2 might be the D (6 bases). The CDR3 covers 15 residues. CDR1 and CDR2 (germline): LNHNV, YYDKDF (reference sequence). Deletions cut 0 bases from V and 2 bases from J, with 10 bases between. CDR3 DNA sequence: TGTGCCACCAGCAGAGATCCGGGGAGGCAAGAGACCCAGTACTTC. This encodes CATSRDPGRQETQYF. The full variable domain, rest sourced from reference TRBV15 and TRBJ2-5, is DAMVIQNPRYQVTQFGKPVTLSCSQTLNHNVMYWYQQKSSQAPKLLFHYYDKDFNNEADTPDNFQSRRPNTSFCFLDIRSPGLGDTAMYLCATSRDPGRQETQYFGPGTRLLVL.

This chain links TRBV28 with TRBJ2-1; 16 bases match TRBD2. The CDR3 is made up of 17 amino acids. J was trimmed by 14 bases and V by 4 bases; bases with no gene match: 14. The germline gives CDR1 MDHEN, CDR2 SYDVKM. CDR3: CASSSDTSGGLAGGEFF. CDR3 coding DNA: TGTGCCAGCAGTTCCGACACCTCTGGGGGACTAGCGGGAGGGGAGTTCTTC.

V usage is TRBV7-9 and J usage is TRBJ1-2; unclear D gene. The CDR3 is 12 residues long. V was trimmed by 1 base and J by 7 bases, leaving 7 bases between them. From germline, CDR1 is SEHNR and CDR2 FQNEAQ (reference sequence). CDR3 loop: CASSLEFGGYTF. The CDR3 region has the DNA TGTGCCAGCAGCTTAGAATTTGGTGGCTACACCTTC.

The CDR3 here is CASSPSGQTLYGYTF. The CDR3 nucleotides read TGTGCCAGCAGCCCGTCGGGACAGACCCTCTATGGCTACACCTTC. V is TRBV7-2 and J is TRBJ1-2; 7 bases fit TRBD1. This CDR3 has 15 amino acids. The J segment lost 4 bases and the V segment lost 5 bases, leaving 10 bases of the junction unmatched. The germline CDR1 and CDR2 sequences are SGHTA and FQGNSA.

This clone was recorded at least ten times. The chain combines TRBV6-5 with TRBJ2-7; 7 bases map to TRBD1. The CDR3 length is 14 residues. The V and J ends lost 6 bases and 3 bases, in that order; junction bases with no gene match: 8. Germline lookup yields CDR1 MNHEY and CDR2 SVGAGI. In nucleotides, the CDR3 is TGTGCCAGCAGCAGACAGGGTTCAGACTACGAGCAGTACTTC. Its translation: CASSRQGSDYEQYF.

This chain joins TRBV7-8 and TRBJ2-4; 7 nucleotides line up with TRBD2. Trimming took 1 base from V and 8 from J; bases not matched to a gene: 2. From germline, CDR1 is SGHVS and CDR2 FQNEAQ. The CDR3 loop spans 13 amino acids. CDR3 region: CASSLGGGDIQYF. CDR3 DNA sequence: TGTGCCAGCAGCTTAGGGGGAGGGGACATTCAGTACTTC.

This clone was detected a few times. The chain has TRBV30 and TRBJ2-1; D remains unclear. Looked up from germline, CDR1 is GTSNPN and CDR2 is SVGIG (reference sequence). Deletions cut 2 bases from V and 4 bases from J, with 9 bases between. The CDR3 runs to 13 residues. The CDR3 coding sequence is TGTGCCTGGAGTAACCAGCGATACAATGAGCAGTTCTTC. It yields the protein CAWSNQRYNEQFF.